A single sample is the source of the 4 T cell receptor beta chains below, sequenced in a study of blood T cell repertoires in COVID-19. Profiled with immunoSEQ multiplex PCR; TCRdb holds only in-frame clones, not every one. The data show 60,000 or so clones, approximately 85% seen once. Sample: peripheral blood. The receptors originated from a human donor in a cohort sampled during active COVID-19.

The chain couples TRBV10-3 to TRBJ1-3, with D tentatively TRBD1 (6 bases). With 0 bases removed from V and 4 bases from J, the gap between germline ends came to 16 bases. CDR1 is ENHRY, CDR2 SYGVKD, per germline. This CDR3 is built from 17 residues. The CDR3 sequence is CAISESTGQFYGNTIYF. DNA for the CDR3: TGTGCCATCAGTGAGTCTACAGGGCAGTTTTACGGAAACACCATATATTTT.

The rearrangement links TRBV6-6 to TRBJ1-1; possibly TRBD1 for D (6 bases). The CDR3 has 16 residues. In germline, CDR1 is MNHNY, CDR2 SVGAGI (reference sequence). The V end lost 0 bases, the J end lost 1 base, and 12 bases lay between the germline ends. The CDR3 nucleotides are TGTGCCAGCAGTTACTCTAGAACAGGGTCGAACACTGAAGCTTTCTTT. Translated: CASSYSRTGSNTEAFF.

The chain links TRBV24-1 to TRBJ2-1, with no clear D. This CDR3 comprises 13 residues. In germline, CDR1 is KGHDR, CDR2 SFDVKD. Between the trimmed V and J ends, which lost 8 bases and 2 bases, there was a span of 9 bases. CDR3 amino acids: CATMGPPYNEQFF. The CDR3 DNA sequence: TGTGCCACCATGGGCCCTCCCTACAATGAGCAGTTCTTC.

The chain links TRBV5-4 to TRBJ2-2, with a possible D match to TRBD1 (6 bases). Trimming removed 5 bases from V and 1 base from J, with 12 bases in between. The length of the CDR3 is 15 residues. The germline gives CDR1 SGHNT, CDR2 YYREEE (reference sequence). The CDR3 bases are TGTGCCAGCAGTTTAGACAGGAGGAACACCGGGGAGCTGTTTTTT. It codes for CASSLDRRNTGELFF.